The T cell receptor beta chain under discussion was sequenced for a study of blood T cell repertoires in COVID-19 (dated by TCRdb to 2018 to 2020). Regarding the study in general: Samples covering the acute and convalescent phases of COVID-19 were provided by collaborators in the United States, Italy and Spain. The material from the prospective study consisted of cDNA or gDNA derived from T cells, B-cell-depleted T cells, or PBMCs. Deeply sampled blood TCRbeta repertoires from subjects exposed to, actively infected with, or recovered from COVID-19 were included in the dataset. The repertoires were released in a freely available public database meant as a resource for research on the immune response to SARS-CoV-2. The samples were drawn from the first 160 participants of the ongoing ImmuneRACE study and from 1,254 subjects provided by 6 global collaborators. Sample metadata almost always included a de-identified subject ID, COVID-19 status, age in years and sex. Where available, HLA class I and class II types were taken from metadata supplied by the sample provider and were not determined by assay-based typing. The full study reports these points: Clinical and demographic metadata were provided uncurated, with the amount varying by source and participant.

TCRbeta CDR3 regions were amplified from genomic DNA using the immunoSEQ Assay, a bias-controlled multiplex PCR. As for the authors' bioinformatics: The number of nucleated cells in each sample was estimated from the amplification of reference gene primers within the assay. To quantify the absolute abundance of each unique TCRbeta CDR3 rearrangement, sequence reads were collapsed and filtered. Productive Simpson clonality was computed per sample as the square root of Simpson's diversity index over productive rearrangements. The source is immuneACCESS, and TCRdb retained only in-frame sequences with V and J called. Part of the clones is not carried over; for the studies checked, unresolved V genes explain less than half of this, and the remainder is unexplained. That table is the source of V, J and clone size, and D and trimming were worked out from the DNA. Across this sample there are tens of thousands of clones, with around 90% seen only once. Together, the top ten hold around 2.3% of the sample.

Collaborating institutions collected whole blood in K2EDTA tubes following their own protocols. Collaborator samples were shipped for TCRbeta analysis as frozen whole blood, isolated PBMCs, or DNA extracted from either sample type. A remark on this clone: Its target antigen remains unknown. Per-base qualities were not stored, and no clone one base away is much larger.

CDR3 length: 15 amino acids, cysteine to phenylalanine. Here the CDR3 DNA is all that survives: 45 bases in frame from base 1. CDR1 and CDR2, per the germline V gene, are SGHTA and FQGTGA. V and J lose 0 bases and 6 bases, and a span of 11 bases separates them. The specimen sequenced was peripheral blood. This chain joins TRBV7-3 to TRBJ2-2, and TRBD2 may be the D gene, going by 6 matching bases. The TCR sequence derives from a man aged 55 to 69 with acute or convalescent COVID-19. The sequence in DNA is TGTGCCAGCAGCTTAACCGGGCGGGGAGCCGGGGAGCTGTTTTTT. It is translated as CASSLTGRGAGELFF.